What follows is one T cell receptor (beta chain) and its context. TCRdb's table, derived via immunoSEQ multiplex PCR, lists solely in-frame clones and lacks some. The sample has fewer than 200,000 clones, 90% seen once. Germline assignment: CDR1 LNHDA and CDR2 SQIVND (reference sequence). The CDR3 covers 17 residues. Trimming pared 4 bases from V and 1 base from J, leaving 17 bases between. The sample originates from a study of control samples from healthy donors and cancer patients. Sequenced sample: blood. The clonotype comes from a woman in her forties or fifties in good health. This chain joins TRBV19 and TRBJ1-5; D not resolved. The CDR3, as DNA: TGTGCCAGTAGTACTACAAATTCCCCTGCGAGCAATCAGCCCCAGCATTTT. Translated, it gives CASSTTNSPASNQPQHF.